Listed below are T cell receptor beta chains from one sample, sequenced in a study of PD-1 blockade in classical Hodgkin lymphoma. Clones were read by immunoSEQ multiplex PCR, and TCRdb kept only the in-frame ones, dropping some. Here the sample spans about 50,000 clones, around 89% being singletons. Material: peripheral blood mononuclear cells (PBMCs), obtained before the fourth cycle of nivolumab. The receptors were gathered from a human donor with classical Hodgkin lymphoma. Each CDR3 is given with its conserved first and last residue. D genes are given only for firm matches. Clone size is not always given. Where it is, it says once, few, many or a class for expanded clones.

J gene	V gene	clone size	D gene	CDR3 protein	CDR3 DNA
TRBJ1-1	TRBV10-2	-	TRBD1	CASSWDRYTEAFF	TGCGCCAGCAGTTGGGACAGGTACACTGAAGCTTTCTTT
TRBJ2-7	TRBV6-1	-	-	CASSGGGLADYEQYF	TGTGCCAGCAGTGGGGGGGGGCTAGCGGACTACGAGCAGTACTTC
TRBJ2-3	TRBV7-9	once	-	CASSLATGTPFSGYF	TGTGCCAGCAGCTTAGCCACCGGGACCCCATTTTCCGGGTATTTT
TRBJ1-5	TRBV27	-	-	CASSRGQYSNQPQHF	TGTGCCAGCAGTCGAGGACAGTATAGCAATCAGCCCCAGCATTTT
TRBJ2-5	TRBV27	-	-	CASSTLYQETQYF	TGTGCCAGCAGTACCCTGTACCAAGAGACCCAGTACTTC
TRBJ2-7	TRBV5-1	-	TRBD1	CASKRTGTYEQYF	TGCGCCAGCAAGAGGACAGGGACCTACGAGCAGTACTTC
TRBJ2-7	TRBV4-1	-	-	CASSQSLRQDSYEQYF	TGCGCCAGCAGCCAATCCCTCCGACAGGATTCCTACGAGCAGTACTTC
TRBJ2-1	TRBV5-4	few	-	CASSLEAGANNEQFF	TGTGCCAGCAGCTTGGAGGCAGGGGCGAACAATGAGCAGTTCTTC
TRBJ1-2	TRBV19	-	-	CASSYRPGVANYGYTF	TGTGCCAGTAGTTACCGCCCGGGGGTTGCTAACTATGGCTACACCTTC
TRBJ1-1	TRBV19	-	-	CASSMTPGVNTEAFF	TGTGCCAGTAGTATGACCCCAGGGGTGAACACTGAAGCTTTCTTT
TRBJ1-2	TRBV29-1	-	-	CSVALSGASHYGYTF	TGCAGCGTCGCGCTTTCAGGGGCTAGTCACTATGGCTACACCTTC